This T cell receptor (beta chain) stems from a study of T cell responses to AZD1222 COVID-19 vaccine. Trimming shortened V by 6 bases and J by 2 bases, and 14 bases separated the two germline ends. The length of the CDR3 is 14 residues. Germline values: CDR1 MNHEY, CDR2 SVGAGI. A remark on this clone: The antigen remains undetermined.

Study-level points and caveats: Donor demographics were predominantly white British with a female majority; clonal diversity may be underestimated. Seropositivity was recorded at baseline in only a handful of AZD1222 recipients. Reports indicate that nearly half of spike-specific TCRs are directed at unmutated variant regions. CD4 TCRs linked to vaccination spanned spike, dominating at 160-218 and 743-854.

Repertoires were generated with immunoSEQ multiplex PCR, while TCRdb's copy carries only in-frame clones and drops some. This sample yields about 150,000 clones, of which roughly 89% are seen a single time; around 1% belongs to the top ten. This receptor was obtained from an adult who received the AZD1222 COVID-19 vaccine. The sequenced sample was peripheral blood, obtained 28 days after the second AZD1222 dose. V and J are TRBV6-5 and TRBJ2-7; no definite D call. CDR3 protein: CASSEMTYTYEQYF. In DNA, the CDR3 is TGTGCCAGCAGCGAGATGACTTACACCTACGAGCAGTACTTC.